This TCR beta chain was recorded in a study of T cells in tumors after PD-1 blockade. Tumor or blood genomic DNA was sequenced, with inputs of about 600 ng to 6,500 ng. V was shortened by 1 base and J by 11 bases, with 14 bases between the two germline ends. This CDR3 region has 13 residues. CDR1 is SGHVS and CDR2 is FQNEAQ in the germline V gene. Here immunoSEQ multiplex PCR was the method, and the copy in TCRdb shows in-frame clones only, minus some. The table shows 34,000 or so clones, with roughly two thirds occurring only once. The sample in question was PBMCs, obtained after anti-PD-1 treatment. This clonotype was obtained from a human donor with basal cell carcinoma. The rearrangement uses TRBV7-8 and TRBJ1-1; D possibly corresponds to TRBD1 (6 bases). The CDR3 protein is CASSLGDIGGAFF. The DNA of the CDR3 is TGTGCCAGCAGCTTAGGGGACATCGGGGGGGCTTTCTTT.